The clone carrying this TCR beta chain was observed at least ten times. TCRdb independently ran MiXCR on the 5' RACE reads; one entry per CDR3 protein. This sample carries roughly 300,000 distinct CDR3 sequences, roughly 8.2% of them seen once, and the ten largest clones take under 25%. This record comes from a study of T-cell memory formation after mild COVID-19. CDR3 length equals 15 residues. Germline V gene lookup returns CDR1 MGHRA and CDR2 YSYEKL. V was clipped by 4 bases and J by 8 bases, with 18 bases between them. The TCR was taken from a man between 18 and 35 years old who had mild COVID-19 (a few samples of this study predate the infection). Cell type and time point are not known. V is TRBV4-1 and J is TRBJ2-1; tentatively, D is TRBD2 (7 bases). The sequenced material came from PBMCs or a T cell subset sorted from them (not recorded which). The CDR3 nucleotides are TGCGCCAGCAGCCCGGGGTGGGGGGGCCTTGATGAGCAGTTCTTC. Its protein is CASSPGWGGLDEQFF.